What follows are 28 T cell receptor beta chains derived from one specimen sequenced in a study of blood T cell repertoires in COVID-19. Only in-frame clones appear in the TCRdb table, and some are missing; sequencing was by immunoSEQ multiplex PCR. In the table there are tens of thousands of clones, 80% to 90% of which are singletons. The sequenced sample consisted of peripheral blood. The source of these receptors is a man aged 50 to 59 with active COVID-19.

The J gene is TRBJ1-3, the V gene TRBV30; no definite D call. CDR3 length equals 14 residues. CDR1 and CDR2 from the germline V gene are GTSNPN and SVGIG (reference sequence). The V and J ends lost 3 bases and 3 bases respectively, with 12 bases between them. The CDR3 is CAWRSPRGGNTIYF. CDR3 DNA sequence: TGTGCCTGGAGGTCTCCTAGAGGTGGAAACACCATATATTTT.

The chain carries TRBV28 and TRBJ1-4; possibly TRBD1 for D (6 bases). From germline, CDR1 is MDHEN and CDR2 SYDVKM. This CDR3 comprises 15 residues. V lost 5 bases and J 7 bases, leaving 17 bases between the germline ends. CDR3 DNA sequence: TGTGCCAGCAGTCTGACCCCAGGGGATACTGAAAAACTGTTTTTT. Protein product: CASSLTPGDTEKLFF.

The chain recombines TRBV28 with TRBJ1-2, with a weak D call TRBD1 (5 bases). Germline CDR1 reads MDHEN; CDR2 reads SYDVKM. This CDR3 comprises 12 residues. V was trimmed by 5 bases and J by 5 bases, leaving 9 bases between them. CDR3 coding DNA: TGTGCCAGCAGTCCAAGGGGATATGGCTACACCTTC. It yields the protein CASSPRGYGYTF.

The gene calls are TRBV27 and TRBJ2-2; 8 positions agree with TRBD1. This CDR3 contains 15 residues. V lost 1 base and J lost 6; bases outside the gene matches: 4. Germline V gene lookup returns CDR1 MNHEY and CDR2 SMNVEV (reference sequence). The CDR3 here is CASSLLQGAAGELFF. The CDR3 DNA follows: TGTGCCAGCAGTTTATTGCAGGGGGCGGCCGGGGAGCTGTTTTTT.

The chain uses TRBV19 and TRBJ2-7; tentative D call: TRBD1 (5 bases). Germline V gene lookup returns CDR1 LNHDA and CDR2 SQIVND (reference sequence). The CDR3 consists of 15 residues. With 1 base removed from V and 6 bases from J, the gap between germline ends came to 16 bases. The CDR3 is CASSIAPSDSREQYF. Written as DNA, the CDR3 is TGTGCCAGTAGTATAGCCCCCTCCGACAGCCGCGAGCAGTACTTC.

The chain joins TRBV28 to TRBJ1-4; D remains ambiguous. The V gene's germline CDR1 is MDHEN and CDR2 SYDVKM. The CDR3 sequence is 14 residues long. The V gene lost 3 bases and the J gene lost 4 bases, with 9 bases spanning the gap. In nucleotides, the CDR3 is TGTGCCAGCAGTTTTCGCACAGTTAATGAAAAACTGTTTTTT. It yields the protein CASSFRTVNEKLFF.

This sequence joins TRBV4-3 and TRBJ1-1, with 8 bases aligning to TRBD1. J was trimmed by 4 bases and V by 4 bases; bases with no gene match: 11. From germline, CDR1 is LGHNA and CDR2 YSLEER. CDR3 length: 16 amino acids. The CDR3, as DNA: TGCGCCAGCAGCCGAACACTCCCAGGGGGCGGCACTGAAGCTTTCTTT. It yields the protein CASSRTLPGGGTEAFF.

This clone was picked up one time. V gene TRBV9 combines with J gene TRBJ2-2; TRBD1 matches at 10 bases. The junction had 12 bases not matched to a gene; V was cut back by 5 bases and J by 5 bases. Germline V gene data show CDR1 as SGDLS and CDR2 as YYNGEE. The CDR3 spans 17 residues. The CDR3 reads CASRGSPGQGITGELFF. The CDR3 DNA reads as TGTGCCAGCAGAGGGAGTCCGGGACAGGGGATTACCGGGGAGCTGTTTTTT.

The chain has TRBV10-2 and TRBJ2-1; 9 bases are shared with TRBD2. The CDR3 sequence is 15 residues long. From germline, CDR1 is WSHSY and CDR2 SAAADI. V trimming: 3 bases; J trimming: 5 bases; junction bases outside the gene matches: 5. The CDR3 nucleotides are TGCGCCAGCAGTGACCCGGGACTAGCCCACAATGAGCAGTTCTTC. Translated: CASSDPGLAHNEQFF.

The chain links TRBV7-2 to TRBJ2-5; TRBD2 aligns across 12 bases. Unmatched junction bases numbered 11, after V lost 5 bases and J lost 1 base. The CDR3 is 18 residues long. Germline V gene lookup returns CDR1 SGHTA and CDR2 FQGNSA. The CDR3 loop is CASSPPPGTSGLQETQYF. The CDR3 DNA is TGTGCCAGCAGCCCACCGCCCGGGACTAGCGGGCTCCAAGAGACCCAGTACTTC.

This chain links TRBV6-2 or TRBV6-3 with TRBJ2-2; 9 nucleotides line up with TRBD1. Trimming removed 6 bases from V and 3 bases from J; junction bases left unmatched: 11. CDR1 and CDR2 (germline): MNHEY, SVGEGT. This CDR3 has 17 residues. The DNA of the CDR3 is TGTGCCAGCAGCAAACGGGTCGACAGGGGGTACACCGGGGAGCTGTTTTTT. Its protein product is CASSKRVDRGYTGELFF.

The V gene is TRBV5-8, the J gene TRBJ2-1; TRBD2 agrees at 14 bases. Germline CDR1 is SGHTS and CDR2 is YDEGEE. The CDR3 loop spans 17 amino acids. The V and J ends lost 4 bases and 1 base, in that order; junction bases with no gene match: 4. CDR3 DNA sequence: TGTGCCAGCAGCCCTTGGACTAGCGGGGGGTCCTACAATGAGCAGTTCTTC. Its protein product is CASSPWTSGGSYNEQFF.

The chain uses TRBV27 and TRBJ2-2, with D perhaps TRBD2 (6 bases). The CDR3 length is 15 residues. V lost 6 bases to trimming and J lost 1 base, with 12 bases between them. CDR1 and CDR2 from the germline V gene are MNHEY and SMNVEV (reference sequence). CDR3 in DNA: TGTGCCAGCAGGCGGGGTAGCGGGAACACCGGGGAGCTGTTTTTT. As protein: CASRRGSGNTGELFF.

The chain couples TRBV14 to TRBJ2-2, with 7 bases that match TRBD1. Germline V gives CDR1 SGHDN, CDR2 FVKESK. CDR3 length: 17 residues. V trimming: 0 bases; J trimming: 1 base; junction bases outside the gene matches: 5. Written as DNA, the CDR3 is TGTGCCAGCAGCCAAGATTATCGGACAGGGAACACCGGGGAGCTGTTTTTT. Its translation is CASSQDYRTGNTGELFF.

This clone was detected once. The chain joins TRBV7-9 to TRBJ2-5; weak D call: TRBD1 (7 bases). V shed 5 bases and J shed 2 bases, with 18 bases lying between them. CDR3 length equals 16 residues. The germline gives CDR1 SEHNR, CDR2 FQNEAQ (reference sequence). CDR3 in amino acids: CASSPGRAGGQETQYF. The CDR3, as DNA: TGTGCCAGCAGCCCAGGCCGGGCAGGGGGGCAAGAGACCCAGTACTTC.

This sequence joins TRBV4-3 and TRBJ2-1, with D perhaps TRBD2 (6 bases). This CDR3 comprises 17 residues. CDR1 and CDR2 from the germline V gene are LGHNA and YSLEER. Between the trimmed V and J ends, which lost 3 bases and 1 base, there was a span of 16 bases. The CDR3 protein is CASSQERDSLSYNEQFF. Here the CDR3 DNA reads TGCGCCAGCAGCCAGGAGAGGGACTCCCTTTCCTACAATGAGCAGTTCTTC.

The chain recombines TRBV7-2 with TRBJ1-4, with 10 bases fitting TRBD1. CDR1 and CDR2 (germline): SGHTA, FQGNSA. The CDR3 is made up of 16 amino acids. V lost 1 base, J lost 8 bases, and 7 bases stayed unmatched. The CDR3, as DNA: TGTGCCAGCAGCTTAGTCGCGACAGGGGGCCGGGAAAAACTGTTTTTT. It translates to CASSLVATGGREKLFF.

The gene calls are TRBV7-8 and TRBJ2-1; D is uncertain. V shed 5 bases and J shed 2 bases, with 13 bases lying between them. This CDR3 is 15 amino acids long. Per germline, CDR1 SGHVS and CDR2 FQNEAQ. CDR3 in amino acids: CASSATRSAYNEQFF. The CDR3 nucleotides are TGTGCCAGCAGCGCAACCAGATCCGCCTACAATGAGCAGTTCTTC.

This clone was counted once. The J gene is TRBJ2-2, the V gene TRBV7-8; 8 nucleotides agree with TRBD1. V lost 5 bases and J lost 2; bases outside the gene matches: 7. Germline V gene sequence: CDR1 SGHVS, CDR2 FQNEAQ. The CDR3 runs to 16 residues. This chain's CDR3 is CASSPRGQANTGELFF. Here the CDR3 DNA reads TGTGCCAGCAGCCCTAGGGGACAGGCTAACACCGGGGAGCTGTTTTTT.

V and J are TRBV7-2 and TRBJ1-3; D uncertain. The V end lost 1 base, the J end lost 4 bases, and 11 bases lay between the germline ends. CDR1 is SGHTA, CDR2 FQGNSA, per germline. The CDR3 is 15 residues long. CDR3: CASSLGAGWGNTIYF. The CDR3 DNA reads as TGTGCCAGCAGCTTAGGGGCTGGTTGGGGAAACACCATATATTTT. The whole variable domain, filled in from reference TRBV7-2 and TRBJ1-3, reads GAGVSQSPSNKVTEKGKDVELRCDPISGHTALYWYRQSLGQGLEFLIYFQGNSAPDKSGLPSDRFSAERTGGSVSTLTIQRTQQEDSAVYLCASSLGAGWGNTIYFGEGSWLTVV.

The chain couples TRBV7-9 to TRBJ1-3, with 7 bases identical to TRBD1. Unmatched junction bases numbered 10, after V lost 5 bases and J lost 3 bases. The germline gives CDR1 SEHNR, CDR2 FQNEAQ (reference sequence). The CDR3 has 16 residues. CDR3 bases: TGTGCCAGCAGCCAGACAGGGAGACCTCTTGGAAACACCATATATTTT. Translated: CASSQTGRPLGNTIYF.

The chain has TRBV7-9 and TRBJ2-1; 11 bases are a match to TRBD2. Trimming at V came to 3 bases and at J to 5 bases, leaving 12 bases not matched to a gene. This CDR3 region has 18 residues. Germline CDR1 and CDR2: SEHNR and FQNEAQ (reference sequence). This chain's CDR3 is CASSLGLAGGPQNNEQFF. Here the CDR3 DNA reads TGTGCCAGCAGCTTGGGGCTAGCGGGAGGCCCACAAAACAATGAGCAGTTCTTC.

This chain uses TRBV5-4 with TRBJ1-2, with D possibly TRBD1 on 5 matching bases. Trimming removed 4 bases at V and 0 bases at J, with 13 bases between. The CDR3 has 15 residues. Germline V gives CDR1 SGHNT, CDR2 YYREEE (reference sequence). Here the CDR3 reads CASSGGLRANYGYTF. The CDR3 DNA is TGTGCCAGCAGCGGGGGACTTAGGGCTAACTATGGCTACACCTTC. The full variable domain, with the rest looked up from reference TRBV5-4 and TRBJ1-2, is ETGVTQSPTHLIKTRGQQVTLRCSSQSGHNTVSWYQQALGQGPQFIFQYYREEENGRGNFPPRFSGLQFPNYSSELNVNALELDDSALYLCASSGGLRANYGYTFGSGTRLTVV.

The chain is built from TRBV24-1 and TRBJ2-7; possible D gene TRBD2, 6 bases. Trimming removed 3 bases at V and 8 bases at J, with 22 bases between. CDR3 size: 16 residues. Germline assignment: CDR1 KGHDR and CDR2 SFDVKD. CDR3 bases: TGTGCCACCAGTGATCCGCGGGACCCAACCTCGTTGCAGCAGTACTTC. Translated, it gives CATSDPRDPTSLQQYF.

V is TRBV7-8 and J is TRBJ2-7; maybe TRBD1 (7 bases). This CDR3 contains 17 residues. The V end was cut by 5 bases, the J end by 3 bases, with 23 bases between. Germline V gives CDR1 SGHVS, CDR2 FQNEAQ. In nucleotides, the CDR3 is TGTGCCAGCAGCCCGGGGGCTCCCAGACAGGGAGTCTACGAGCAGTACTTC. Protein: CASSPGAPRQGVYEQYF.

With respect to this clone: The same CDR3 arises from other DNA sequences in this sample as well. The J gene is TRBJ1-1, the V gene TRBV7-3; D may be TRBD1 (5 bases). This CDR3 comprises 13 residues. V was pared by 5 bases and J by 1 base, with 8 bases between. From germline, CDR1 is SGHTA and CDR2 FQGTGA. Written as DNA, the CDR3 is TGTGCCAGCAGCCCCCAGGGGAACACTGAAGCTTTCTTT. This sequence encodes CASSPQGNTEAFF.

The chain joins TRBV5-1 to TRBJ2-5, with 12 bases that match TRBD1. After removal of 3 bases from V and 4 bases from J, the junction contained 4 bases not matched to a gene. Germline V lookup: CDR1 SGHRS, CDR2 YFSETQ. This CDR3 is built from 15 residues. CDR3 region: CASSSGQGAGETQYF. DNA for the CDR3: TGCGCCAGCAGCTCGGGACAGGGGGCCGGAGAGACCCAGTACTTC.

This clone was observed a handful of times. The chain carries TRBV5-1 and TRBJ1-6; TRBD1 is a possible D gene (5 bases). Germline V gene lookup returns CDR1 SGHRS and CDR2 YFSETQ. This CDR3 has 15 amino acids. The V and J ends lost 4 bases and 14 bases respectively, with 22 bases between them. CDR3 DNA sequence: TGCGCCAGCAGCCCTGGGGCAGGCAACCTCGAGACCCTCCACTTT. Protein sequence: CASSPGAGNLETLHF.